A selection of T cell receptor beta chains follows, all from one sample in a study of control samples from healthy donors and cancer patients. TCRdb's table, derived via immunoSEQ multiplex PCR, lists solely in-frame clones and lacks some. The table has hundreds of thousands of clones, more than 80% seen once. The sample consisted of PBMCs. The receptors were gathered from a middle-aged man with head and neck cancer. CDR3s include the opening cysteine and the closing phenylalanine or tryptophan. D genes are given only for firm matches. A row's size may be missing; if present it is once, few, many or a size class.

CDR3: CASSIDLQAAYEQYF
DNA: TGTGCCAGTAGTATAGATCTTCAGGCAGCCTACGAGCAGTACTTC
D: -
J: TRBJ2-7
size: -
V: TRBV19

CDR3: CASSLLASGRVNEQFF
DNA: TGTGCCAGCAGCCTACTCGCTAGCGGGAGGGTAAATGAGCAGTTCTTC
D: TRBD2
J: TRBJ2-1
size: -
V: TRBV11-2

CDR3: CASGGILSNQPQHF
DNA: TGTGCCAGCGGCGGGATACTTAGCAATCAGCCCCAGCATTTT
D: -
J: TRBJ1-5
size: -
V: TRBV28

CDR3: CASSYEVYNEQFF
DNA: TGTGCCAGCAGTTACGAGGTTTACAATGAGCAGTTCTTC
D: -
J: TRBJ2-1
size: -
V: TRBV6-6

CDR3: CASSSSRDSRSYNSPLHF
DNA: TGTGCCAGCAGTTCTTCCCGGGACAGCCGCTCCTATAATTCACCCCTCCACTTT
D: TRBD1
J: TRBJ1-6
size: -
V: TRBV28

CDR3: CASSVRGASSPLHF
DNA: TGTGCCAGCAGTGTGAGGGGGGCCAGTTCACCCCTCCACTTT
D: -
J: TRBJ1-6
size: -
V: TRBV2

CDR3: CASSIYRLAAQETQYF
DNA: TGTGCCAGCAGCATTTACCGACTAGCGGCACAAGAGACCCAGTACTTC
D: TRBD2
J: TRBJ2-5
size: -
V: TRBV11-2

CDR3: CASSLTDVNEKLFF
DNA: TGTGCCAGCAGTTTGACAGATGTTAATGAAAAACTGTTTTTT
D: -
J: TRBJ1-4
size: -
V: TRBV28

CDR3: CSVAGRLNTEAFF
DNA: TGCAGCGTTGCGGGCAGGTTGAACACTGAAGCTTTCTTT
D: -
J: TRBJ1-1
size: -
V: TRBV29-1

CDR3: CASSLVMGEKLFF
DNA: TGTGCCAGCAGCTTAGTGATGGGCGAAAAACTGTTTTTT
D: -
J: TRBJ1-4
size: -
V: TRBV7-9

CDR3: CASSRDRVYEQYF
DNA: TGCGCCAGCAGCCGTGACAGGGTTTACGAGCAGTACTTC
D: TRBD1
J: TRBJ2-7
size: -
V: TRBV4-1

CDR3: CASSLDQPLNTEAFF
DNA: TGTGCCAGCAGCTTAGATCAGCCGCTGAACACTGAAGCTTTCTTT
D: -
J: TRBJ1-1
size: -
V: TRBV11-2

CDR3: CASSVSYSGSTDTQYF
DNA: TGTGCCAGCAGCGTGTCCTATAGCGGGAGCACAGATACGCAGTATTTT
D: TRBD2
J: TRBJ2-3
size: -
V: TRBV9

CDR3: CASSLVRVGVGNTEAFF
DNA: TGTGCCAGCAGCTTAGTAAGGGTAGGGGTGGGGAACACTGAAGCTTTCTTT
D: -
J: TRBJ1-1
size: -
V: TRBV11-2

CDR3: CASSSWTGGRETQYF
DNA: TGTGCCAGCAGTTCCTGGACAGGGGGGAGGGAGACCCAGTACTTC
D: TRBD1
J: TRBJ2-5
size: -
V: TRBV2

CDR3: CASRSGTHTQYF
DNA: TGTGCCAGCAGGTCGGGAACTCATACGCAGTATTTT
D: -
J: TRBJ2-3
size: once
V: TRBV6-5

CDR3: CAWSTGTRFADTQYF
DNA: TGTGCCTGGAGTACTGGGACCCGGTTCGCAGATACGCAGTATTTT
D: -
J: TRBJ2-3
size: -
V: TRBV30

CDR3: CASSSGQGMIETQYF
DNA: TGTGCCAGCAGCTCAGGACAGGGGATGATAGAGACCCAGTACTTC
D: TRBD1
J: TRBJ2-5
size: -
V: TRBV7-9

CDR3: CASSMRGRNGNQPQHF
DNA: TGTGCCAGTAGTATGCGGGGGAGGAATGGCAATCAGCCCCAGCATTTT
D: -
J: TRBJ1-5
size: -
V: TRBV19

CDR3: CASSAGDRGWEQYF
DNA: TGTGCCAGCAGCGCGGGGGACAGGGGGTGGGAGCAGTACTTC
D: TRBD1
J: TRBJ2-7
size: -
V: TRBV9

CDR3: CASSIENIQYF
DNA: TGTGCCAGTAGTATCGAAAACATTCAGTACTTC
D: -
J: TRBJ2-4
size: -
V: TRBV19

CDR3: CASSLSRGGSYNEQFF
DNA: TGCGCCAGCAGCTTGTCGCGGGGGGGCTCCTACAATGAGCAGTTCTTC
D: TRBD2
J: TRBJ2-1
size: -
V: TRBV5-1

CDR3: CASSYSGGGINTEAFF
DNA: TGTGCCAGCAGTTACTCGGGCGGGGGAATAAACACTGAAGCTTTCTTT
D: -
J: TRBJ1-1
size: -
V: TRBV6-5

CDR3: CASSFTDGGPLGEQYF
DNA: TGTGCCAGCAGCTTTACTGACGGAGGCCCCCTCGGCGAGCAGTACTTC
D: -
J: TRBJ2-7
size: -
V: TRBV11-2

CDR3: CASSDGGGLLDYEQYF
DNA: TGTGCCAGCAGTGACGGGGGAGGGCTACTTGACTACGAGCAGTACTTC
D: TRBD2
J: TRBJ2-7
size: -
V: TRBV2

CDR3: CASSYEVLNTGELFF
DNA: TGTGCCAGCAGTTACGAGGTTTTGAACACCGGGGAGCTGTTTTTT
D: -
J: TRBJ2-2
size: -
V: TRBV6-5

CDR3: CSAIGNTIYF
DNA: TGCAGTGCTATCGGCAACACCATATATTTT
D: -
J: TRBJ1-3
size: -
V: TRBV20-1

CDR3: CASSFMRPPNSPLHF
DNA: TGTGCCAGCAGCTTCATGAGACCCCCAAATTCACCCCTCCACTTT
D: -
J: TRBJ1-6
size: few
V: TRBV11-1

CDR3: CASSLQGNYGYTF
DNA: TGTGCCAGCAGCTTACAGGGGAACTATGGCTACACCTTC
D: -
J: TRBJ1-2
size: -
V: TRBV7-2

CDR3: CASSQVGGRGRFLEAFF
DNA: TGCGCCAGCAGCCAAGTCGGAGGGAGGGGGAGGTTTCTAGAAGCTTTCTTT
D: -
J: TRBJ1-1
size: many
V: TRBV4-1

CDR3: CASKRTDDSYEQYF
DNA: TGCGCCAGCAAAAGGACAGACGACTCCTACGAGCAGTACTTC
D: -
J: TRBJ2-7
size: -
V: TRBV5-1

CDR3: CASSQGQGFTGANVLTF
DNA: TGTGCCAGCAGCCAAGGACAGGGCTTCACTGGGGCCAACGTCCTGACTTTC
D: TRBD1
J: TRBJ2-6
size: -
V: TRBV3-1/TRBV3-2

CDR3: CASSQERVAVQETQYF
DNA: TGCGCCAGCAGCCAGGAACGTGTGGCGGTCCAAGAGACCCAGTACTTC
D: -
J: TRBJ2-5
size: -
V: TRBV4-3

CDR3: CASRKQGANWNYGYTF
DNA: TGTGCCAGTAGAAAACAGGGGGCCAACTGGAACTATGGCTACACCTTC
D: TRBD1
J: TRBJ1-2
size: -
V: TRBV19

CDR3: CASTPPGGKETQYF
DNA: TGTGCCAGCACCCCTCCGGGGGGTAAAGAGACCCAGTACTTC
D: TRBD2
J: TRBJ2-5
size: -
V: TRBV11-2

CDR3: CASSWGKNTEAFF
DNA: TGTGCCAGTAGTTGGGGGAAGAACACTGAAGCTTTCTTT
D: -
J: TRBJ1-1
size: -
V: TRBV19

CDR3: CASSDHRALNTEAFF
DNA: TGTGCCAGCAGCGACCACAGGGCTCTTAACACTGAAGCTTTCTTT
D: -
J: TRBJ1-1
size: once
V: TRBV7-3

CDR3: CSASNRGNIPPYEQYF
DNA: TGCAGTGCTAGTAACAGGGGGAACATCCCCCCCTACGAGCAGTACTTC
D: TRBD1
J: TRBJ2-7
size: -
V: TRBV20-1

CDR3: CASSQDRAGGINYGYTF
DNA: TGCGCCAGCAGCCAAGATCGGGCAGGGGGGATCAACTATGGCTACACCTTC
D: TRBD1
J: TRBJ1-2
size: -
V: TRBV4-3

CDR3: CASSYRAVTNEKLFF
DNA: TGTGCCAGCAGTTACCGGGCAGTAACTAATGAAAAACTGTTTTTT
D: -
J: TRBJ1-4
size: few
V: TRBV6-5

CDR3: CASILPGVDYGYTF
DNA: TGTGCCAGCATCCTGCCGGGGGTAGACTATGGCTACACCTTC
D: -
J: TRBJ1-2
size: -
V: TRBV7-9

CDR3: CASSLSRGVGTGELFF
DNA: TGTGCCAGCAGTTTGTCAAGAGGGGTCGGCACCGGGGAGCTGTTTTTT
D: -
J: TRBJ2-2
size: -
V: TRBV28

CDR3: CASSIQGGELFF
DNA: TGTGCCAGTAGTATACAGGGCGGGGAGCTGTTTTTT
D: -
J: TRBJ2-2
size: -
V: TRBV19